This T cell receptor beta chain was recovered during a study of blood T cell repertoires in COVID-19. Study overall: COVID-19 samples, acute and convalescent, were from the United States, Italy and Spain. T cells, B-cell-depleted T cells, or PBMCs provided the cDNA or gDNA that served as material.

This clone was counted only a few times. The CDR3 is made up of 15 amino acids. Trimming removed 5 bases from V and 7 bases from J; junction bases left unmatched: 9. Germline CDR1 is MNHEY and CDR2 is SMNVEV (reference sequence). Under the authors' procedure: From reference gene primer amplification, estimates of nucleated cell counts were derived. Some clones are missing from TCRdb's copy, which holds only in-frame ones; the method was immunoSEQ multiplex PCR. That table furnishes V, J and clone size, whereas the DNA furnished D and trimming. This sample has approximately 110,000 clones, with around 83% found just once.

Sequenced: peripheral blood. The TCR originated in a man between 65 and 80 years old with acute or convalescent COVID-19. J is TRBJ1-5 and V is TRBV27; 9 bases fit TRBD1. CDR3 amino acids: CASSPTGGQGQPQHF. CDR3 in DNA: TGTGCCAGCAGTCCAACAGGGGGCCAGGGGCAGCCCCAGCATTTT.